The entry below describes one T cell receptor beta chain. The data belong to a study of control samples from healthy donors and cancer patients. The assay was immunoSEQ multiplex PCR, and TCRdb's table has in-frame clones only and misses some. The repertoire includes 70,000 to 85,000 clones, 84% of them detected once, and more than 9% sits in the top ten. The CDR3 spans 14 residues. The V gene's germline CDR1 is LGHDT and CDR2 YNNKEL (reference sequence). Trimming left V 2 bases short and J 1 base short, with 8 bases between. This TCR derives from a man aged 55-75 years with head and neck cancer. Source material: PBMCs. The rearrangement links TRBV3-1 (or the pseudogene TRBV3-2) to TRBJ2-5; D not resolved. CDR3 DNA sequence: TGTGCCAGCAGCCAATACCGGGCCCAAGAGACCCAGTACTTC. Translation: CASSQYRAQETQYF.